The 8 T cell receptor beta chains reported below all come from one sample, sequenced in a study of shared clonotypes between healthy human individuals. TCRdb's copy holds only in-frame clones and misses some; the assay was immunoSEQ multiplex PCR. The sample consists of roughly 1,500,000 clones, roughly 98% of them appearing once. Sequenced input: naive CD4+ T cells sorted from blood. Subset indicated: CD45RA+ positively selected. The source is a man aged 25-45 years in good health.

The chain joins TRBV9 to TRBJ2-1; D unresolved. CDR3 length equals 16 residues. Germline CDR1 and CDR2: SGDLS and YYNGEE. Deletions cut 4 bases from V and 2 bases from J, with 16 bases between. The CDR3 protein is CASSPDGRQAYNEQFF. DNA for the CDR3: TGTGCCAGCAGCCCCGACGGACGGCAAGCCTACAATGAGCAGTTCTTC.

V is TRBV19 and J is TRBJ2-7; TRBD1 aligns across 9 bases. Trimming cost V 4 bases and J 3 bases; bases outside gene matches: 7. The CDR3 totals 15 residues. Germline CDR1 reads LNHDA; CDR2 reads SQIVND (reference sequence). In nucleotides, the CDR3 is TGTGCCAGTAGTACCGGACAGGGGTTTCGCTACGAGCAGTACTTC. It is translated as CASSTGQGFRYEQYF.

The chain joins TRBV5-6 to TRBJ2-5; D is unresolved. CDR3 length: 13 residues. Germline assignment: CDR1 SGHDT and CDR2 YYEEEE. The V end lost 1 base, the J end lost 5 bases, and 9 bases lay between the germline ends. The CDR3 sequence: CASSLSAPETQYF. CDR3 coding DNA: TGTGCCAGCAGCTTGTCAGCCCCGGAGACCCAGTACTTC.

The chain employs TRBV2 and TRBJ2-1; TRBD1 is a possible D gene (6 bases). Trimming left V 10 bases short and J 7 bases short, with 20 bases between. The CDR3 spans 14 residues. In germline, CDR1 is SNHLY, CDR2 FYNNEI. In nucleotides, the CDR3 is TGTGCCAACCTTCGGGACATTCGCCTAAATGAGCAGTTCTTC. Translation: CANLRDIRLNEQFF.

The chain is built from TRBV18 and TRBJ2-3; D is possibly TRBD1 (5 bases). This CDR3 is built from 16 residues. Trimming removed 3 bases at V and 3 bases at J, with 16 bases between. Germline loops: CDR1 KGHSH, CDR2 LQKENI. Written as DNA, the CDR3 is TGTGCCAGCTCACCCGCACTTACGACAGTGACAGATACGCAGTATTTT. This translates into CASSPALTTVTDTQYF.

The chain recombines TRBV5-1 with TRBJ2-3, with D possibly being TRBD1 (6 bases). Germline lookup yields CDR1 SGHRS and CDR2 YFSETQ. The CDR3 covers 16 residues. V gave up 1 base and J gave up 1 base, with 13 bases separating them. The CDR3 DNA reads TGCGCCAGCAGCTTGTTAGGACAGAGGGGCACAGATACGCAGTATTTT. Translated, it gives CASSLLGQRGTDTQYF. Looking up the rest from reference TRBV5-1 and TRBJ2-3 gives the full variable domain: KAGVTQTPRYLIKTRGQQVTLSCSPISGHRSVSWYQQTPGQGLQFLFEYFSETQRNKGNFPGRFSGRQFSNSRSEMNVSTLELGDSALYLCASSLLGQRGTDTQYFGPGTRLTVL.

The chain joins TRBV6-6 to TRBJ2-1; D ambiguous. Germline CDR1 MNHNY, CDR2 SVGAGI (reference sequence). This CDR3 comprises 11 residues. The ends were cut back, 8 bases at V and 4 bases at J, with 6 bases in the middle. The DNA for the CDR3 is TGTGCCAGCGGAAGTTACAATGAGCAGTTCTTC. Encoded protein: CASGSYNEQFF.

This clone was seen just once. This chain connects TRBV10-3 to TRBJ2-5; weak D call: TRBD2 (5 bases). V lost 4 bases, J lost 7 bases, and 19 bases lay in between. The length of the CDR3 is 15 residues. Germline V gene data show CDR1 as ENHRY and CDR2 as SYGVKD. The CDR3 coding sequence is TGTGCCATCAGTGGTACGGGGAGTATTGCGGGGACCCAGTACTTC. Translating gives CAISGTGSIAGTQYF.